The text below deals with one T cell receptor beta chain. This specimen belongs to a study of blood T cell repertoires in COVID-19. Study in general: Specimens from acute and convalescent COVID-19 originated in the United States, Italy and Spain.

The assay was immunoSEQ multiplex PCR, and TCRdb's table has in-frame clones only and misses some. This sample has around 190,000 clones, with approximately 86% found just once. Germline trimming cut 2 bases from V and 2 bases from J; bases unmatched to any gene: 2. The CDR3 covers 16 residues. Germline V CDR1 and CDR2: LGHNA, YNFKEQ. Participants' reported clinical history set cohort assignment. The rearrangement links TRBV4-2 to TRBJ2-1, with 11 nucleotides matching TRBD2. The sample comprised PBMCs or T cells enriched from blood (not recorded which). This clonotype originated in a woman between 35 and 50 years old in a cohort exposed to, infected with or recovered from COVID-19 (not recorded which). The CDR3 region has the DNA TGTGCCAGCAGCCAAATAGCGGGAGGGGCCTACAATGAGCAGTTCTTC. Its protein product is CASSQIAGGAYNEQFF.